These 6 T cell receptor beta chains originate from one sample sequenced in a study of T-cell memory formation after mild COVID-19. TCRdb re-called the 5' RACE reads with MiXCR, one entry per CDR3 protein. The top ten clones hold approximately 12% of a sample with hundreds of thousands of distinct CDR3 sequences, around a quarter of them seen once. The material sequenced was PBMCs or a T cell subset sorted from them (not recorded which). The receptor set was obtained from an adult woman who had mild COVID-19 (a few samples of this study predate the infection). Cell type and time point are not known.

The chain is built from TRBV27 and TRBJ2-7; possibly TRBD1 for D (5 bases). This CDR3 is 16 amino acids long. With 4 bases removed from V and 2 bases from J, the gap between germline ends came to 18 bases. Per germline, CDR1 MNHEY and CDR2 SMNVEV (reference sequence). CDR3 in DNA: TGTGCCAGCAGTTCCTTGGGGCTAAACCTTGCCTACGAGCAGTACTTC. Its translation is CASSSLGLNLAYEQYF.

The gene calls are TRBV7-9 and TRBJ2-3; 14 bases match TRBD2. V was clipped by 2 bases and J by 5 bases; unmatched bases: 6. The CDR3 is 17 residues long. Germline CDR1 is SEHNR and CDR2 is FQNEAQ (reference sequence). This CDR3 is CASSLTTSGGAGDTQYF. The CDR3 region has the DNA TGTGCCAGCAGCTTAACGACTAGCGGGGGGGCCGGAGATACGCAGTATTTT. Full variable domain (outside the CDR3, taken from reference TRBV7-9 and TRBJ2-3): DTGVSQNPRHKITKRGQNVTFRCDPISEHNRLYWYRQTLGQGPEFLTYFQNEAQLEKSRLLSDRFSAERPKGSFSTLEIQRTEQGDSAMYLCASSLTTSGGAGDTQYFGPGTRLTVL.

This chain uses TRBV18 with TRBJ2-3; D might be TRBD2 (6 bases). The CDR3 consists of 17 residues. V shed 4 bases and J shed 0 bases, with 17 bases lying between them. CDR1 is KGHSH and CDR2 is LQKENI in the germline V gene. For the CDR3, the DNA is TGTGCCAGCTCACTGCAAATGGGACTCCCTAGCACAGATACGCAGTATTTT. This encodes CASSLQMGLPSTDTQYF.

In its sample, this clonotype was seen a few times. The chain combines TRBV7-9 with TRBJ1-2, with 12 nucleotides matching TRBD1. V gave up 5 bases and J gave up 7 bases; unmatched junction bases: 8. Germline CDR1 reads SEHNR; CDR2 reads FQNEAQ (reference sequence). This CDR3 has 15 amino acids. CDR3 nucleotide sequence: TGTGCCAGCAGCCCGAGCGGGACAGGGGGCATTGGCTACACCTTC. It translates to CASSPSGTGGIGYTF.

This clonotype was counted a single time. The chain employs TRBV7-3 and TRBJ2-5; no reliable D call. Germline CDR1 reads SGHTA; CDR2 reads FQGTGA. The CDR3 runs to 14 residues. V was shortened by 1 base and J by 7 bases, with 13 bases between the two germline ends. The CDR3 bases are TGTGCCAGCAGCTTAATGCCGGAACCGGGGACCCAGTACTTC. Translating it yields CASSLMPEPGTQYF.

V is TRBV4-1 and J is TRBJ2-2; D perhaps matches TRBD2 (6 bases). The CDR3 length is 19 residues. V shed 0 bases and J shed 6 bases, with 23 bases lying between them. CDR1 MGHRA and CDR2 YSYEKL come from the germline V gene. The CDR3 region has the DNA TGCGCCAGCAGCCAAGATGAGAGAAGACTAGGTTTCGCGGCCGGGGAGCTGTTTTTT. It translates to CASSQDERRLGFAAGELFF.